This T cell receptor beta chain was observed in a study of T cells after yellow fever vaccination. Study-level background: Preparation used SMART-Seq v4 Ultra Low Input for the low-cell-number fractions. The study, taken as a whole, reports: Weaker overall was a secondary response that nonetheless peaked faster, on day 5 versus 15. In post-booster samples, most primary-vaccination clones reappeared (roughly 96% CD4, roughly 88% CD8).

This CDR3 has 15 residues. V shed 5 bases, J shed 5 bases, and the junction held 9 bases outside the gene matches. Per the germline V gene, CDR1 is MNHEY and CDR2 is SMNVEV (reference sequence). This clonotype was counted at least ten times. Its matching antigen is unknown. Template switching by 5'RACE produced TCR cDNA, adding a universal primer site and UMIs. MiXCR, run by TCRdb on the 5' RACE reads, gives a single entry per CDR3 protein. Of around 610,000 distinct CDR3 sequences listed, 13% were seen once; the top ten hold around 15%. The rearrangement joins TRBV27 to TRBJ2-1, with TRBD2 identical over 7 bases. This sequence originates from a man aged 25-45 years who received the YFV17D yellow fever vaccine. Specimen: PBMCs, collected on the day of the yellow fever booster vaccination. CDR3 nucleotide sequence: TGTGCCAGCAGTACCCGATGGGGAGGGCACAATGAGCAGTTCTTC. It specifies CASSTRWGGHNEQFF.